This T cell receptor beta chain was captured in a study of cytomegalovirus exposure and HLA in healthy donors. Study-level background: Clustering assigned approximately 78% of the approximately 400 genotyped donors to the Caucasian-associated ancestry cluster.

A few counts support this clone. Its antigen is as yet unknown. Study-wide points: For cytomegalovirus status, the classifier reportedly gave diagnoses with high specificity and sensitivity.

The study ran its PCR with 60 Vbeta and 13 Jbeta primers. Method: immunoSEQ multiplex PCR; TCRdb's copy keeps in-frame clones and lacks some. Of 130,000 or so clones in the sample, approximately 82% were seen once. Among the donors, all were healthy bone marrow donors. V was shortened by 6 bases and J by 7 bases, with 18 bases between the two germline ends. This CDR3 contains 14 residues. CDR1 and CDR2 from the germline V gene are LNHNV and YYDKDF (reference sequence). The source material was PBMCs. The origin of this receptor is a woman between 40 and 55 years old in good health and CMV-seronegative. The chain links TRBV15 to TRBJ1-1; TRBD1 might be the D (5 bases). CDR3 nucleotide sequence: TGTGCCACCAGGGACCCCAGGGTTTTCGGTGAAGCTTTCTTT. It encodes CATRDPRVFGEAFF.